This T cell receptor (beta chain) was sequenced for a study of blood T cell repertoires in COVID-19. Study-wide background: Acute-phase and convalescent COVID-19 samples originated in the United States, Italy and Spain.

V was pared by 9 bases and J by 0 bases, with 5 bases of the junction left unmatched. There are 14 residues in the CDR3. Germline V lookup: CDR1 MNHEY, CDR2 SVGAGI. Per the original methods: How many nucleated cells were present was estimated from reference gene primer amplification. Libraries were prepared by immunoSEQ multiplex PCR; TCRdb keeps only in-frame clonotypes and omits some of them. Clonal size and the V and J genes are those of that table, whereas D and trimming came from the DNA. This table has around 80,000 clones, around 81% appearing once. The specimen was peripheral blood. This chain connects TRBV6-5 to TRBJ2-1, with 7 bases aligning to TRBD2. The source is a human donor in a cohort sampled during active COVID-19. The CDR3 is CASKAGFSYNEQFF. DNA of the CDR3: TGTGCCAGTAAAGCGGGGTTCTCCTACAATGAGCAGTTCTTC.